The subject of this entry is one T cell receptor beta chain. Libraries were prepared by immunoSEQ multiplex PCR; TCRdb keeps only in-frame clonotypes and omits some of them. This table has under 110,000 clones, 80% to 90% appearing once. This specimen comes from a study of T cell responses to AZD1222 COVID-19 vaccine. The CDR3 sequence is 18 residues long. The TCR was taken from an adult who received the AZD1222 COVID-19 vaccine. V gene TRBV21-1 combines with J gene TRBJ1-5. TRBV21-1 is described as a pseudogene. Sequenced here: peripheral blood, sampled 28 days after the second AZD1222 dose. CDR3 nucleotides: TGTGCCAGCAGCAAACCCCGAAGAAGGGTAGAGATCAATCAGCCCCAGCATTTT. This codes for CASSKPRRRVEINQPQHF.